The 3 T cell receptor beta chains reported below all come from one sample, sequenced in a study of spatial heterogeneity in lung cancer. TCRdb ran MiXCR on the 5' RACE reads and lists one entry per CDR3 protein. The sample shows 10,000 or so distinct CDR3 sequences, roughly 5.1% of them seen only once. Time point specified: sample taken at primary tumor resection. Whole RNA was taken from tumor, nontumor lung or frozen PBMC; it was then sequenced unsorted. The sequencing used PBMCs, collected at surgery. These receptors were taken from a male donor with early-stage non-small cell lung cancer.

As regards this clonotype: This sequence may be a read error, since a much larger clone differs from it by one base. The gene calls are TRBV6-2 or TRBV6-3 and TRBJ1-2; the match to TRBD1 covers 8 bases. The CDR3 is 15 residues long. The ends lost 11 bases at V and 0 bases at J; junction bases unmatched: 11. CDR1 and CDR2 (germline): MNHEY, SVGEGT. CDR3 amino acids: CAGLRDRTTNYGYTF. Here the CDR3 DNA reads TGTGCCGGCCTGCGGGACAGGACGACTAACTATGGCTACACCTTC.

The chain recombines TRBV7-3 with TRBJ2-5; tentative D call: TRBD2 (5 bases). V was clipped by 5 bases and J by 4 bases, with 17 bases between them. CDR3 size: 15 residues. Germline CDR1 is SGHTA and CDR2 is FQGTGA. In DNA, the CDR3 is TGTGCCAGCAGCCCCGGGAACAACTTAGGAGAGACCCAGTACTTC. Amino acids: CASSPGNNLGETQYF.

The genes are TRBV28 and TRBJ2-7; TRBD1 or TRBD2 may be the D gene (5 bases each). The CDR3 loop spans 15 amino acids. V was cut by 1 base and J by 2 bases, with 12 bases left in between. CDR1 is MDHEN, CDR2 SYDVKM, per germline. The CDR3, as DNA: TGTGCCAGCAGTTTATCCACGGGACGCCCCTACGAGCAGTACTTC. Protein product: CASSLSTGRPYEQYF.